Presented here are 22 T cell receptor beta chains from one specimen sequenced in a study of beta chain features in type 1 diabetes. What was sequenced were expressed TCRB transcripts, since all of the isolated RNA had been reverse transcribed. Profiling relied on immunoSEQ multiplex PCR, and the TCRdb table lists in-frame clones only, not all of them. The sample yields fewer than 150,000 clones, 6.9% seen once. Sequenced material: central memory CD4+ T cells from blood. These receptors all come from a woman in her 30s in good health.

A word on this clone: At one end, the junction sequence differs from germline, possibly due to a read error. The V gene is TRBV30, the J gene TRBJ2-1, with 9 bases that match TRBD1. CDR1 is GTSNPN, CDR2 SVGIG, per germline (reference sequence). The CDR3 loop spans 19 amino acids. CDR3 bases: TGTGCCTGGAGTTTCCGTTCCTCCCAGACAGGGGGTTCCTCCAATGAGCAGTTCTTC. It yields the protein CAWSFRSSQTGGSSNEQFF.

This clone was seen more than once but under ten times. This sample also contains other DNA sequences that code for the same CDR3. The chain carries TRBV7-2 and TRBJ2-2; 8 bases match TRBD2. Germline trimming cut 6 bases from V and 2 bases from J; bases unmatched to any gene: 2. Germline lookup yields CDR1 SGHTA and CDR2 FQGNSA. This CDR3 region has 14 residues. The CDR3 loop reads CASRGLGNTGELFF. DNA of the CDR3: TGTGCCAGCAGGGGACTAGGTAACACCGGGGAGCTGTTTTTT.

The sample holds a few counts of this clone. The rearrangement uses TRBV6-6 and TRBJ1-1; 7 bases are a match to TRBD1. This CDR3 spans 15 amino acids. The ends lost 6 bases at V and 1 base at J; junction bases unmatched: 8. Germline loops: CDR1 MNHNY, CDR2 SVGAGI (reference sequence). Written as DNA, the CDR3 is TGTGCCAGCAGGCCAGGGGGGCGGGGGAACACTGAAGCTTTCTTT. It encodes CASRPGGRGNTEAFF.

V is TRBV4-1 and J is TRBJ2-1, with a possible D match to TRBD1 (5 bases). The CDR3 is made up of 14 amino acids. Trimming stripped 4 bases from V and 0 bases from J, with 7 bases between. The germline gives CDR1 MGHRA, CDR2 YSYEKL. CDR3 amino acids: CASSRGSSYNEQFF. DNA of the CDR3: TGCGCCAGCAGCCGGGGCAGCTCCTACAATGAGCAGTTCTTC.

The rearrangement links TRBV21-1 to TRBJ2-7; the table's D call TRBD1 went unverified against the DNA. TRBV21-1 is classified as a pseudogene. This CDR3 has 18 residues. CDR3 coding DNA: TGTGCCAGCAGCAAAATCACCCTGGGAAGGGGGAGCTCCTACGAGCAGTACTTC. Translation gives CASSKITLGRGSSYEQYF.

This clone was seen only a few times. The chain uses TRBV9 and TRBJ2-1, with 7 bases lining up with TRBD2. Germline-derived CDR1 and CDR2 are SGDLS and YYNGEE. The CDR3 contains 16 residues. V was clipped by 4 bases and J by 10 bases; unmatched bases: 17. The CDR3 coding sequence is TGTGCCAGCAGCCCGGCCGTTACATATGGGGGGGACGAGCAGTTCTTC. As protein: CASSPAVTYGGDEQFF.

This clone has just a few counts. CDR3 DNA sequence: TGTGCCAGCAGTGGTCTTTACAGGGGTTTGGCATACAATGAGCAGTTCTTC. This encodes CASSGLYRGLAYNEQFF. V is TRBV25-1 and J is TRBJ2-1, with 7 bases aligning to TRBD1. The CDR3 consists of 17 residues. Germline-derived CDR1 and CDR2 are MGHDK and SYGVNS. Trimming cost V 4 bases and J 4 bases; bases outside gene matches: 13.

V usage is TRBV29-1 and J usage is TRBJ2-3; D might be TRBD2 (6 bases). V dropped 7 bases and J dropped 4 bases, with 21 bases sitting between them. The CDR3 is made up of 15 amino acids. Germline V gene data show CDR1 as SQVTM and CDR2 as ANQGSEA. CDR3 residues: CSAGEGRHRADTQYF. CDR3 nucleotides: TGCAGCGCCGGGGAAGGGAGGCATCGCGCAGATACGCAGTATTTT.

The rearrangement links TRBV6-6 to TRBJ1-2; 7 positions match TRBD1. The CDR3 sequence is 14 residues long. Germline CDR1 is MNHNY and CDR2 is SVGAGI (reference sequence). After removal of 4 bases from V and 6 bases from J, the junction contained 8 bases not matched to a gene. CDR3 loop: CASSFRTGGDGYTF. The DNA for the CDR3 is TGTGCCAGCAGTTTTAGGACAGGAGGGGATGGCTACACCTTC.

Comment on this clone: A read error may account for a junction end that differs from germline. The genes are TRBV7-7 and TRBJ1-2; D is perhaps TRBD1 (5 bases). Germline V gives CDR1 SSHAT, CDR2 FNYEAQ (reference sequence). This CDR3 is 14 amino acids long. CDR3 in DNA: TGTGCTAGCAGCCCTCTCCAGGGAATCGATGGCTACACCTTC. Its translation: CASSPLQGIDGYTF.

The CDR3 reads CASTYIQGVRTEAFF. CDR3 DNA: TGTGCCAGTACTTACATACAGGGGGTCCGCACTGAAGCTTTCTTT. This rearrangement joins TRBV7-9 to TRBJ1-1; 8 positions agree with TRBD1. The CDR3 has 15 amino acids. Losses at the gene ends were 9 bases for V and 4 bases for J; bases not matched to a gene: 13. In germline, CDR1 is SEHNR, CDR2 FQNEAQ (reference sequence).

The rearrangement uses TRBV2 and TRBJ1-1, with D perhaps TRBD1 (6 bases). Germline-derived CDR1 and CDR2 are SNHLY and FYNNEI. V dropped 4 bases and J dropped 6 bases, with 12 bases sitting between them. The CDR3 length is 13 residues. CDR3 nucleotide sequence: TGTGCCAGCAGTGTACAGGGTATTTCTGAAGCTTTCTTT. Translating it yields CASSVQGISEAFF.

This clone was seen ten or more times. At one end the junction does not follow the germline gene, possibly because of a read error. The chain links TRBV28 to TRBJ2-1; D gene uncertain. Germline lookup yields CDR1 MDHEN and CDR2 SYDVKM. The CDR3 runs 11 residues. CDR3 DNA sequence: TGTGCCAGCAGTGTCCAGAATGGGCAGTTCTTC. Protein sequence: CASSVQNGQFF. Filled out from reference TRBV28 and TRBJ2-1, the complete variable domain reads DVKVTQSSRYLVKRTGEKVFLECVQDMDHENMFWYRQDPGLGLRLIYFSYDVKMKEKGDIPEGYSVSREKKERFSLILESASTNQTSMYLCASSVQNGQFFGPGTRLTVL.

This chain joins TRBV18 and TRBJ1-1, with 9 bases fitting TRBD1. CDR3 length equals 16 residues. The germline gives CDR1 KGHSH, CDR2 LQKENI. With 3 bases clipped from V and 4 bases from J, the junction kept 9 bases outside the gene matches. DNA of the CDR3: TGTGCCAGCTCACCGGGACAGGGCGAGGTGGGCACTGAAGCTTTCTTT. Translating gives CASSPGQGEVGTEAFF.

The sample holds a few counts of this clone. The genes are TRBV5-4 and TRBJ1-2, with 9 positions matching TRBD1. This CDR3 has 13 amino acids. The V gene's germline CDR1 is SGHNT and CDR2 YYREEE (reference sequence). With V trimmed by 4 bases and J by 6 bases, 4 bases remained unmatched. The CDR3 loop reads CASSHRDRDGYTF. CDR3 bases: TGTGCCAGCAGCCACCGGGACAGGGATGGCTACACCTTC.

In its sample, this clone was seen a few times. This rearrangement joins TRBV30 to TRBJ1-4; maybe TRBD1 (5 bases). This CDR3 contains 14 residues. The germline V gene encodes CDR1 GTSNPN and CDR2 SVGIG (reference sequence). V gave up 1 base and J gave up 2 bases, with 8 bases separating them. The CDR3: CAWSETATNEKLFF. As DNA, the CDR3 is TGTGCCTGGAGTGAGACAGCTACTAATGAAAAACTGTTTTTT.

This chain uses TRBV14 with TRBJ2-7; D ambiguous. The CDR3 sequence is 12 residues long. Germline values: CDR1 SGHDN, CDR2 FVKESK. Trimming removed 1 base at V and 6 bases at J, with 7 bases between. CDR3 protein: CASSQGGREQYF. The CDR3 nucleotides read TGTGCCAGCAGCCAAGGAGGTCGCGAGCAGTACTTC.

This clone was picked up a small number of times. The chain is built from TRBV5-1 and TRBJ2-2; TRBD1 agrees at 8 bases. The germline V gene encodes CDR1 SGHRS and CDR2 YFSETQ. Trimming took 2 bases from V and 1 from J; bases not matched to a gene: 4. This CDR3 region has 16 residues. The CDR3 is CASSFKGQGNTGELFF. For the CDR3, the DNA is TGCGCCAGCAGCTTCAAAGGACAGGGGAACACCGGGGAGCTGTTTTTT. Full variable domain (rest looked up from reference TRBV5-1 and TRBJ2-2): KAGVTQTPRYLIKTRGQQVTLSCSPISGHRSVSWYQQTPGQGLQFLFEYFSETQRNKGNFPGRFSGRQFSNSRSEMNVSTLELGDSALYLCASSFKGQGNTGELFFGEGSRLTVL.

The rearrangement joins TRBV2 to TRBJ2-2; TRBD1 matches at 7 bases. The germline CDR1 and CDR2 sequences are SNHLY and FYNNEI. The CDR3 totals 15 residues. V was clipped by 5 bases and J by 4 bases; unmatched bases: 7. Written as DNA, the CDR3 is TGTGCCAGCAGTACGGGGACAGAAGGCACCGGGGAGCTGTTTTTT. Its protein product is CASSTGTEGTGELFF.

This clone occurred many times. The CDR3 DNA follows: TGTGCCTGGAGCCCATCCACCGTGTTTGAGGGTGAGCAGTTCTTC. The encoded protein is CAWSPSTVFEGEQFF. The chain couples TRBV30 to TRBJ2-1, with a possible D match to TRBD2 (5 bases). CDR3 length: 15 amino acids. Germline V gene sequence: CDR1 GTSNPN, CDR2 SVGIG (reference sequence). V was clipped by 3 bases and J by 9 bases, with 21 bases between them.

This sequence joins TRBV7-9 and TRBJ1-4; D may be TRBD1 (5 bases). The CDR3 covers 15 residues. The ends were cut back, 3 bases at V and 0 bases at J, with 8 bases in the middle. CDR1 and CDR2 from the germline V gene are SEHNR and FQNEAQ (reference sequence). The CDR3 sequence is CASSFRASTNEKLFF. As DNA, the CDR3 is TGTGCCAGCAGCTTCAGGGCCTCAACTAATGAAAAACTGTTTTTT.

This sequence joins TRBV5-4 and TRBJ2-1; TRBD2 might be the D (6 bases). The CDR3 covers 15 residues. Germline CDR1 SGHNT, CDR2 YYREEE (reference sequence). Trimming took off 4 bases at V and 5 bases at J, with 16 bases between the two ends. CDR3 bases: TGTGCCAGCAGCCGGACTACTGCTAGAAACAATGAGCAGTTCTTC. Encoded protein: CASSRTTARNNEQFF.